This T cell receptor (beta chain) is drawn from a study of shared clonotypes between healthy human individuals. The naive CD8 population came from CD45RO-negative cells selected for CCR7, without terminally differentiated effector memory CD45RA+ cells. Donors were healthy HIV-negative adults without recent acute infections or vaccinations. Sorted subsets were amplified in replicate PCRs using about 210 ng DNA, around 30,000 T cell genomes. Generated by immunoSEQ multiplex PCR, the TCRdb table keeps only in-frame clones and is missing some. The sample consists of about 680,000 clones, about 91% of them appearing once. V dropped 8 bases and J dropped 3 bases, with 11 bases sitting between them. The CDR3 totals 13 residues. Germline V gives CDR1 MNHEY, CDR2 SMNVEV (reference sequence).

The chain carries TRBV27 and TRBJ1-5; possibly TRBD1 for D (6 bases). The material sequenced was naive CD8+ T cells sorted from blood. The clonotype originates from a man aged 25-45 years in good health. The DNA for the CDR3 is TGTGCCAGCGGGGACACCCCCAATCAGCCCCAGCATTTT. Protein: CASGDTPNQPQHF.